This T cell receptor (beta chain) appears in the sequencing data of a study of blood T cell repertoires in COVID-19. Study overall: Donors in the United States, Italy and Spain gave samples during acute or convalescent COVID-19. From T cells, B-cell-depleted T cells, or PBMCs came the material, which was cDNA or gDNA.

Under the authors' procedure: For nucleated cells, counts were estimated from reference gene primer amplification. Data came from immunoSEQ multiplex PCR; TCRdb stores just in-frame clones and leaves some out. V, J and clone size reflect that table, while D and trimming were determined from the DNA. The table lists 310,000 or so clones, around 83% of them singletons. There are 15 residues in the CDR3. Per the germline V gene, CDR1 is KGHSH and CDR2 is LQKENI. J was trimmed by 3 bases and V by 4 bases; bases with no gene match: 9. The sequencing sample was made of peripheral blood. The receptor's source is a woman aged 45-65 years with acute or convalescent COVID-19. The chain couples TRBV18 to TRBJ2-7; TRBD2 agrees at 7 bases. The CDR3 DNA reads as TGTGCCAGCTCACTAACTAGCGAGAGGGGCTACGAGCAGTACTTC. This gives the protein CASSLTSERGYEQYF.